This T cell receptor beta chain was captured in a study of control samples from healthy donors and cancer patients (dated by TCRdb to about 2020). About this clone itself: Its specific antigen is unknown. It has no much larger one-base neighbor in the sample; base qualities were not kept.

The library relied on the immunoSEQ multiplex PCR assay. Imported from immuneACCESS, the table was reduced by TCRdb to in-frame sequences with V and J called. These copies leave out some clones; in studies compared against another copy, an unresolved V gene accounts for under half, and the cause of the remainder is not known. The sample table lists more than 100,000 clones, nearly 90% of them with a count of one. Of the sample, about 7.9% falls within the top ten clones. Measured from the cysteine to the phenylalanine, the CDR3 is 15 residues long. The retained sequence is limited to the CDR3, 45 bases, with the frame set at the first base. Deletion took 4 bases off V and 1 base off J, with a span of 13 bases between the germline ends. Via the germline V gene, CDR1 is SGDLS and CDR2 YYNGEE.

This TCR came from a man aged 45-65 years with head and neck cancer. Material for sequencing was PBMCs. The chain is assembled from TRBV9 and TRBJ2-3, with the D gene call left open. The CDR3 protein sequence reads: CASSYSFSRTDTQYF. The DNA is TGTGCCAGCAGCTATTCTTTCTCTCGCACAGATACGCAGTATTTT.